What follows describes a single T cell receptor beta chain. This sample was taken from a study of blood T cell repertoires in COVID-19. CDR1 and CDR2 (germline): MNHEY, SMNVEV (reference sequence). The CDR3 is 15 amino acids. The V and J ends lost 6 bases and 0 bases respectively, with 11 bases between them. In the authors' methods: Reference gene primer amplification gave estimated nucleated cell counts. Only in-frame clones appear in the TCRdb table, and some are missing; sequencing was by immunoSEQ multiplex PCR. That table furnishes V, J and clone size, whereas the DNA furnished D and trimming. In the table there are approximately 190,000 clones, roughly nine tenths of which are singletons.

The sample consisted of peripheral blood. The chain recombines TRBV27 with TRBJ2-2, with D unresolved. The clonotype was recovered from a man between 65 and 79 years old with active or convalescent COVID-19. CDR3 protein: CASSLLAANTGELFF. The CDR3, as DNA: TGTGCCAGCAGCCTGCTCGCGGCGAACACCGGGGAGCTGTTTTTT.